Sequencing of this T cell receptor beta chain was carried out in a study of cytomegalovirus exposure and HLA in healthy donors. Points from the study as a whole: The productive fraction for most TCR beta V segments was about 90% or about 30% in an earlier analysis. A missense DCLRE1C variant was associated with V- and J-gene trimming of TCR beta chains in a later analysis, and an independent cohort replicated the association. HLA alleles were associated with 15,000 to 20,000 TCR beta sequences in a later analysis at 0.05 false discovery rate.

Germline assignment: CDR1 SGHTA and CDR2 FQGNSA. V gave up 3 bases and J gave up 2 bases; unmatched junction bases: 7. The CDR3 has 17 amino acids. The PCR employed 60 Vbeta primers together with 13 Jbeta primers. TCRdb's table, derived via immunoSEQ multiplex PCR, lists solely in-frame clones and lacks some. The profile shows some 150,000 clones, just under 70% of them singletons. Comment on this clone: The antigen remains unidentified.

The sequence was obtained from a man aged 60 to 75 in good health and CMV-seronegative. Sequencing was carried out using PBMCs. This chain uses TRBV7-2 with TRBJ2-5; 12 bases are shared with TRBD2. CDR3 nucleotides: TGTGCCAGCAGCTTGGGGCTAGCGGGAGGGACTCAAGAGACCCAGTACTTC. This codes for CASSLGLAGGTQETQYF.